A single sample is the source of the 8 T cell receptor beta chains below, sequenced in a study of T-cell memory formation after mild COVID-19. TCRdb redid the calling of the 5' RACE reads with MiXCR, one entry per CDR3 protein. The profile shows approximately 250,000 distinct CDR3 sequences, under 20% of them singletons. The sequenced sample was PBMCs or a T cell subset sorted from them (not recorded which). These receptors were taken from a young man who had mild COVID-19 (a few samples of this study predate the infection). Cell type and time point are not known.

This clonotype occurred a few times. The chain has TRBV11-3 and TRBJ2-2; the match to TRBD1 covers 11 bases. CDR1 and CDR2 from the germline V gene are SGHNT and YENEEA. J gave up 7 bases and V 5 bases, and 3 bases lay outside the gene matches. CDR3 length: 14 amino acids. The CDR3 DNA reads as TGTGCCAGCAGCCCGGGACAGGGGGGCGGGGAGCTGTTTTTT. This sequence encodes CASSPGQGGGELFF.

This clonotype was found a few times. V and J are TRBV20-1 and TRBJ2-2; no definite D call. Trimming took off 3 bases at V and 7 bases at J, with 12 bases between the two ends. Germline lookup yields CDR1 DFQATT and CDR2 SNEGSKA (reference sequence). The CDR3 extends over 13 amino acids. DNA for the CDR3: TGCAGTGCTAGCCGCCAATGGCTCGGGGAGCTGTTTTTT. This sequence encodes CSASRQWLGELFF.

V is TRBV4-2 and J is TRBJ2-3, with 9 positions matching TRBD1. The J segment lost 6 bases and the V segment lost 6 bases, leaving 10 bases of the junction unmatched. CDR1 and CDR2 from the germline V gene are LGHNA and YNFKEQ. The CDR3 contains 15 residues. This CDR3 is CASRGSGTGRDTQYF. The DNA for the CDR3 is TGTGCCAGCAGGGGCTCCGGGACAGGGAGGGATACGCAGTATTTT.

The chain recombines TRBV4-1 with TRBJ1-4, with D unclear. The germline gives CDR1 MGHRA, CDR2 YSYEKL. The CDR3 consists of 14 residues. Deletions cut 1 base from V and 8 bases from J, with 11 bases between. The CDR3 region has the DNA TGCGCCAGCAGCCAAGTGGGAGGGCGGGAAAAACTGTTTTTT. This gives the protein CASSQVGGREKLFF.

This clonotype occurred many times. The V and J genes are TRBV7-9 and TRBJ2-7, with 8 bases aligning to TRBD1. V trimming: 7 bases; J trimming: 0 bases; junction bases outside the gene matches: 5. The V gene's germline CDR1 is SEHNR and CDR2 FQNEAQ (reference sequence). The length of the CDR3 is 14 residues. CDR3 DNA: TGTGCCAGCAAACAACAGGGGGGCTCCTACGAGCAGTACTTC. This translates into CASKQQGGSYEQYF.

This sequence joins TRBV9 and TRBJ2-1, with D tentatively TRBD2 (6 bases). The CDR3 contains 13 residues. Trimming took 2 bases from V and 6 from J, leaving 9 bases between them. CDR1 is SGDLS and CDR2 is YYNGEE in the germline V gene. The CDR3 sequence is CASSVGTFNEQFF. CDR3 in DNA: TGTGCCAGCAGCGTCGGGACTTTCAATGAGCAGTTCTTC.

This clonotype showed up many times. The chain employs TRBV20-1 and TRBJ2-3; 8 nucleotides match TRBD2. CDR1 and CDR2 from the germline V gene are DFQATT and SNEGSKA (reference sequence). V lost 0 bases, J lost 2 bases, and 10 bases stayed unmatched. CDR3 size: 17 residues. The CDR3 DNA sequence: TGCAGTGCTAGAGATGGGGGGCTAGCGGGCCACACAGATACGCAGTATTTT. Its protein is CSARDGGLAGHTDTQYF.

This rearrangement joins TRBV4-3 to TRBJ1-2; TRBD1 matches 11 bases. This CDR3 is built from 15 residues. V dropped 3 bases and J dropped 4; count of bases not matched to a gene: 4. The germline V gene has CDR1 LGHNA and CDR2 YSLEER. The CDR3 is CASSQDRGQSYGYTF. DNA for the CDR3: TGCGCCAGCAGCCAGGACAGGGGGCAGAGCTATGGCTACACCTTC.